This T cell receptor (beta chain) was sequenced in a study of T cells in localized non-small cell lung cancer. Study outcomes and limitations: Researchers found a median around 57 of the top 100 tumor clones in adjacent lung.

Germline-derived CDR1 and CDR2 are MGHRA and YSYEKL. V dropped 0 bases and J dropped 5 bases, with 13 bases sitting between them. This CDR3 comprises 15 residues. The method was immunoSEQ multiplex PCR; TCRdb's version includes in-frame clones alone and lacks a portion of them. The top ten clones hold 1.7% of a sample with about 130,000 clones, approximately 88% of them seen once. About this clone: Its target is unknown.

The receptor was isolated from a female donor over 55 with stage I lung adenocarcinoma. The sample here was peripheral blood, taken before any cancer treatment. The chain couples TRBV4-1 to TRBJ1-1; D possibly corresponds to TRBD1 (6 bases). The CDR3 sequence is CASSQDEGGRTEAFF. The DNA for the CDR3 is TGCGCCAGCAGCCAAGATGAAGGGGGGAGAACTGAAGCTTTCTTT.